This TCR beta chain appears in the sequencing data of a study of blood T cell repertoires in COVID-19. Study-level information: Donors in the United States, Italy and Spain gave samples during acute or convalescent COVID-19. The cDNA or gDNA used as material had been derived from T cells, B-cell-depleted T cells, or PBMCs.

Germline V lookup: CDR1 LGHDT, CDR2 YNNKEL (reference sequence). The V segment lost 4 bases and the J segment 9 bases; nucleotides outside the gene matches: 3. The CDR3 has 13 amino acids. In the original workflow: Amplified reference gene primers provided the basis for estimating nucleated cell counts. Using immunoSEQ multiplex PCR, the repertoire was profiled, and TCRdb retains in-frame clones only, with some absent. That table supplies the V and J calls and clone size; D and trimming were determined from the DNA. The repertoire holds some 670,000 clones, with 75% to 90% as singletons. The sample was peripheral blood. The gene calls are TRBV3-1 (or the pseudogene TRBV3-2) and TRBJ1-5; 10 nucleotides match TRBD1. The sequence derives from a woman aged 18-35 years with acute or convalescent COVID-19. CDR3 sequence (DNA): TGTGCCAGCAGCCCGACAGGGGGCTGGCCCCAGCATTTT. Its translation: CASSPTGGWPQHF.